Listed here is a single TCR beta chain. V was shortened by 4 bases and J by 3 bases, with 16 bases between the two germline ends. The germline V gene encodes CDR1 MNHEY and CDR2 SMNVEV (reference sequence). The CDR3 spans 16 residues. These data originate in a study of blood T cell repertoires in COVID-19. Study at large: The United States, Italy and Spain supplied acute and convalescent COVID-19 samples.

Clones were sequenced by immunoSEQ multiplex PCR, and TCRdb holds only the in-frame ones, with some missing. This table holds 150,000 to 200,000 clones, approximately 80% found once. Sequenced material: peripheral blood. The chain employs TRBV27 and TRBJ1-5, with D perhaps matching TRBD1 (6 bases). The source of this sequence is a human donor in a cohort sampled during active COVID-19. The CDR3 loop reads CASSSNPQGNNQPQHF. CDR3 in DNA: TGTGCCAGCAGTTCGAATCCACAGGGCAACAATCAGCCCCAGCATTTT.